The 12 T cell receptor beta chains reported below all come from one sample, sequenced in a study of T cell responses to AZD1222 COVID-19 vaccine. Using immunoSEQ multiplex PCR, the repertoire was profiled, and TCRdb retains in-frame clones only, with some absent. The table has more than 250,000 clones, about 92% seen once. The specimen was peripheral blood, collected on day 0 of AZD1222 vaccination. The receptors were sampled from an adult in good health.

This chain joins TRBV6-2 or TRBV6-3 and TRBJ1-1, with TRBD1 identical over 9 bases. CDR1 is MNHEY and CDR2 is SVGEGT in the germline V gene. CDR3 size: 16 residues. J gave up 0 bases and V 6 bases, and 8 bases lay outside the gene matches. The CDR3 loop reads CASSHGTGWMNTEAFF. CDR3 nucleotides: TGTGCCAGCAGCCACGGGACAGGGTGGATGAACACTGAAGCTTTCTTT.

The chain combines TRBV27 with TRBJ2-5, with 9 positions matching TRBD1. J lost 2 bases, V lost 0 bases, and 7 bases had no gene match. CDR1 and CDR2 (germline): MNHEY, SMNVEV (reference sequence). The CDR3 is 17 residues long. CDR3: CASSLSRLGTGQETQYF. Here the CDR3 DNA reads TGTGCCAGCAGTTTATCCCGTCTTGGGACAGGGCAAGAGACCCAGTACTTC.

The chain combines TRBV5-6 with TRBJ1-2; weak D call: TRBD1 (5 bases). Germline-derived CDR1 and CDR2 are SGHDT and YYEEEE. Trimming removed 0 bases at V and 5 bases at J, with 14 bases between. The CDR3 covers 15 residues. As DNA, the CDR3 is TGTGCCAGCAGCTTGGGACAGATTGTCAATTATGGCTACACCTTC. It encodes CASSLGQIVNYGYTF.

V is TRBV19 and J is TRBJ1-2, with 7 bases lining up with TRBD1. V gave up 7 bases and J gave up 3 bases; unmatched junction bases: 2. From germline, CDR1 is LNHDA and CDR2 SQIVND (reference sequence). This CDR3 is 12 amino acids long. CDR3 sequence reads: CASKTGDYGYTF. The DNA of the CDR3 is TGTGCCAGTAAAACAGGGGACTATGGCTACACCTTC.

The rearrangement joins TRBV3-1 (or the pseudogene TRBV3-2) to TRBJ1-5; TRBD1 might be the D (6 bases). Germline V gene lookup returns CDR1 LGHDT and CDR2 YNNKEL (reference sequence). V lost 5 bases and J lost 2, with 10 bases in between. The CDR3 loop spans 14 amino acids. The CDR3 loop reads CASSKGDGNQPQHF. The CDR3 DNA reads as TGTGCCAGCAGCAAGGGGGATGGCAATCAGCCCCAGCATTTT.

The chain joins TRBV28 to TRBJ1-2, with D possibly TRBD1 on 6 matching bases. Deletions cut 2 bases from V and 0 bases from J, with 13 bases between. From germline, CDR1 is MDHEN and CDR2 SYDVKM. The CDR3 is 16 amino acids. In DNA form, the CDR3 reads TGTGCCAGCAGTTTAGGGGGCGCGAGGCCTAACTATGGCTACACCTTC. Translated, it gives CASSLGGARPNYGYTF.

The chain combines TRBV6-6 with TRBJ1-5; D is undetermined. The germline V and J ends were trimmed by 6 bases and 5 bases, with 11 bases remaining between them. This CDR3 has 13 amino acids. Germline CDR1 is MNHNY and CDR2 is SVGAGI (reference sequence). The CDR3 region is CASSNVGDQPQHF. As DNA, the CDR3 is TGTGCCAGCAGCAACGTCGGGGATCAGCCCCAGCATTTT.

The genes are TRBV7-3 and TRBJ2-1, with 8 bases fitting TRBD2. The V gene end was trimmed by 5 bases and the J gene end by 6 bases; junction bases not matched to a gene: 9. The CDR3 has 15 residues. Germline V gene lookup returns CDR1 SGHTA and CDR2 FQGTGA. The CDR3 DNA follows: TGTGCCAGCAGCCTTACCGGGACTAGTTCCAATGAGCAGTTCTTC. Translation: CASSLTGTSSNEQFF.

CDR3 protein: CASSPGDNRGYTF. The CDR3 nucleotides read TGTGCCAGCTCACCGGGGGACAATAGGGGCTACACCTTC. V gene TRBV18 combines with J gene TRBJ1-2; weak D call: TRBD1 (6 bases). The CDR3 runs to 13 residues. CDR1 is KGHSH, CDR2 LQKENI, per germline. V was trimmed by 3 bases and J by 8 bases, leaving 13 bases between them.

As regards this clone: In the same sample, other DNA sequences code for this CDR3. This chain links TRBV2 with TRBJ1-5, with D hard to call. V dropped 5 bases and J dropped 1 base, with 9 bases sitting between them. This CDR3 is 14 amino acids long. Germline V lookup: CDR1 SNHLY, CDR2 FYNNEI. The CDR3 nucleotides are TGTGCCAGCAGTCGTCAGGTGAGCAATCAGCCCCAGCATTTT. It encodes CASSRQVSNQPQHF.

This rearrangement joins TRBV28 to TRBJ2-1, with D perhaps matching TRBD1 or TRBD2 (5 bases each). V shed 8 bases and J shed 8 bases, with 22 bases lying between them. Germline lookup yields CDR1 MDHEN and CDR2 SYDVKM. The CDR3 runs to 15 residues. This CDR3 reads CASRKGRRPSDEQFF. The CDR3 DNA is TGTGCCAGCCGAAAGGGACGTAGACCTTCGGATGAGCAGTTCTTC.

The chain employs TRBV19 and TRBJ1-3, with D perhaps matching TRBD1 (6 bases). The V and J ends lost 5 bases and 0 bases respectively, with 14 bases between them. Germline V CDR1 and CDR2: LNHDA, SQIVND (reference sequence). The CDR3 is 16 amino acids. CDR3: CASSPLRGSSGNTIYF. In nucleotides, the CDR3 is TGTGCCAGTAGTCCCCTGAGGGGGAGCTCTGGAAACACCATATATTTT.